Each of the 15 T cell receptor beta chains below was sequenced from the same sample in a study of PD-1 blockade in mismatch repair-deficient tumors. Here immunoSEQ multiplex PCR was the method, and the copy in TCRdb shows in-frame clones only, minus some. The sample lists 38,000 or so clones; 70% to 90% were seen once. This material consisted of peripheral blood, taken approximately 80 weeks after starting pembrolizumab. The receptors come from an adult with mismatch repair-deficient cancer.

The rearrangement joins TRBV6-1 to TRBJ2-7; D not resolved. The length of the CDR3 is 14 residues. Germline lookup yields CDR1 MNHNS and CDR2 SASEGT. V lost 2 bases and J lost 2, with 10 bases in between. This CDR3 is CASSERSRTYEQYF. CDR3 sequence (DNA): TGTGCCAGCAGTGAAAGGTCCAGGACCTACGAGCAGTACTTC.

The chain combines TRBV30 with TRBJ2-7, with D possibly TRBD1 on 6 matching bases. The CDR3 extends over 11 amino acids. Germline CDR1 GTSNPN, CDR2 SVGIG (reference sequence). V was trimmed by 3 bases and J by 7 bases, leaving 10 bases between them. CDR3 in DNA: TGTGCCTGGAGCTTCAGGGGAGAGCAGTACTTC. This encodes CAWSFRGEQYF.

The chain has TRBV7-2 and TRBJ2-7; 7 bases align to TRBD2. The V segment lost 3 bases and the J segment 5 bases; nucleotides outside the gene matches: 4. This CDR3 spans 13 amino acids. Per the germline V gene, CDR1 is SGHTA and CDR2 is FQGNSA. The CDR3 DNA sequence: TGTGCCAGCAGCTTCGGACTAGTTAACGAGCAGTACTTC. Translated, it gives CASSFGLVNEQYF.

The chain has TRBV29-1 and TRBJ1-1; TRBD1 might be the D (6 bases). Germline V CDR1 and CDR2: SQVTM, ANQGSEA. This CDR3 spans 14 amino acids. Trimming shortened V by 7 bases and J by 5 bases, and 20 bases separated the two germline ends. Here the CDR3 DNA reads TGCAGCGCGGCTGAACAGGGTCAAGGGACTGAAGCTTTCTTT. The encoded protein is CSAAEQGQGTEAFF.

The chain couples TRBV5-1 to TRBJ2-7; TRBD1 matches at 10 bases. This CDR3 is built from 15 residues. Germline CDR1 is SGHRS and CDR2 is YFSETQ. V gave up 0 bases and J gave up 11 bases; unmatched junction bases: 11. The CDR3 region has the DNA TGCGCCAGCAGCTTGGGCACCGGGACAGGGGATAGGAAGTACTTC. It yields the protein CASSLGTGTGDRKYF. The whole variable domain, remainder taken from reference TRBV5-1 and TRBJ2-7, is KAGVTQTPRYLIKTRGQQVTLSCSPISGHRSVSWYQQTPGQGLQFLFEYFSETQRNKGNFPGRFSGRQFSNSRSEMNVSTLELGDSALYLCASSLGTGTGDRKYFGPGTRLTVT.

V usage is TRBV9 and J usage is TRBJ2-1, with 7 bases that match TRBD2. Germline V gene sequence: CDR1 SGDLS, CDR2 YYNGEE. The CDR3 has 15 residues. V dropped 3 bases and J dropped 8; count of bases not matched to a gene: 11. CDR3: CASSAASGRWDEQFF. CDR3 DNA sequence: TGTGCCAGCAGCGCCGCTAGCGGCCGTTGGGATGAGCAGTTCTTC.

This rearrangement joins TRBV6-5 to TRBJ1-1; a possible D gene is TRBD1 (6 bases). This CDR3 is 13 amino acids long. The V gene lost 5 bases and the J gene lost 1 base, with 8 bases spanning the gap. The V gene's germline CDR1 is MNHEY and CDR2 SVGAGI. CDR3 region: CASSRTENTEAFF. The CDR3 DNA follows: TGTGCCAGCAGTCGGACAGAGAACACTGAAGCTTTCTTT.

The chain has TRBV6-5 and TRBJ2-1; 7 nucleotides match TRBD2. The J segment lost 9 bases and the V segment lost 0 bases, leaving 11 bases of the junction unmatched. The CDR3 spans 16 residues. Germline CDR1 reads MNHEY; CDR2 reads SVGAGI. DNA for the CDR3: TGTGCCAGCAGTTACTCTCCCGGGGGGATAAGGGGTGAGCAGTTCTTC. Translating gives CASSYSPGGIRGEQFF.

V and J are TRBV30 and TRBJ2-7; tentative D call: TRBD1 (5 bases). With 3 bases removed from V and 3 bases from J, the gap between germline ends came to 15 bases. The CDR3 sequence is 14 residues long. Germline CDR1 and CDR2: GTSNPN and SVGIG (reference sequence). CDR3 protein: CAWSPKGIYYEQYF. The DNA of the CDR3 is TGTGCCTGGAGCCCCAAGGGGATCTACTACGAGCAGTACTTC.

This clone came up a few times. The rearrangement uses TRBV7-9 and TRBJ1-1, with a tentative D call TRBD1 (5 bases). The ends were cut back, 7 bases at V and 3 bases at J, with 21 bases in the middle. CDR1 is SEHNR and CDR2 is FQNEAQ in the germline V gene (reference sequence). This CDR3 has 16 amino acids. The DNA for the CDR3 is TGTGCCAGCACCCATCTATTGACAGCCTTGGACACTGAAGCTTTCTTT. Its translation: CASTHLLTALDTEAFF.

This rearrangement joins TRBV2 to TRBJ2-7; 8 bases match TRBD1. CDR3 size: 13 residues. The V gene's germline CDR1 is SNHLY and CDR2 FYNNEI. Losses at the gene ends were 6 bases for V and 1 base for J; bases not matched to a gene: 2. CDR3 in DNA: TGTGCCAGCAGGCAGGGGGCTTCCTACGAGCAGTACTTC. It codes for CASRQGASYEQYF.

This rearrangement joins TRBV9 to TRBJ2-7, with 8 bases matching TRBD2. Germline V gene data show CDR1 as SGDLS and CDR2 as YYNGEE. The length of the CDR3 is 15 residues. Trimming cost V 2 bases and J 4 bases; bases outside gene matches: 8. CDR3 DNA sequence: TGTGCCAGCAGCGTGTCCGGGACTAGAAATTACGAGCAGTACTTC. Translated, it gives CASSVSGTRNYEQYF.

This clone was seen only once. The V call is TRBV14, the J call TRBJ2-5; D remains ambiguous. Trimming removed 3 bases from V and 5 bases from J, with 10 bases in between. Germline CDR1 SGHDN, CDR2 FVKESK. The CDR3 consists of 13 residues. CDR3 nucleotides: TGTGCCAGCAGCCAGAACGTTTGGGAGACCCAGTACTTC. This codes for CASSQNVWETQYF.

The chain has TRBV11-3 and TRBJ1-1; D may be TRBD1 (6 bases). Looked up from germline, CDR1 is SGHNT and CDR2 is YENEEA. Trimming removed 5 bases at V and 3 bases at J, with 19 bases between. There are 16 residues in the CDR3. Here the CDR3 reads CASSGTSLPGYTEAFF. CDR3 sequence (DNA): TGTGCCAGCAGCGGGACATCGTTACCGGGGTACACTGAAGCTTTCTTT.

The chain is built from TRBV2 and TRBJ1-2; 7 positions match TRBD1. CDR1 and CDR2 from the germline V gene are SNHLY and FYNNEI. The CDR3 spans 13 residues. Trimming removed 5 bases from V and 4 bases from J; junction bases left unmatched: 4. In nucleotides, the CDR3 is TGTGCCAGCAGTATAGGGGGCGGCTATGGCTACACCTTC. Residues: CASSIGGGYGYTF. The whole variable domain, remainder taken from reference TRBV2 and TRBJ1-2, is EPEVTQTPSHQVTQMGQEVILRCVPISNHLYFYWYRQILGQKVEFLVSFYNNEISEKSEIFDDQFSVERPDGSNFTLKIRSTKLEDSAMYFCASSIGGGYGYTFGSGTRLTVV.